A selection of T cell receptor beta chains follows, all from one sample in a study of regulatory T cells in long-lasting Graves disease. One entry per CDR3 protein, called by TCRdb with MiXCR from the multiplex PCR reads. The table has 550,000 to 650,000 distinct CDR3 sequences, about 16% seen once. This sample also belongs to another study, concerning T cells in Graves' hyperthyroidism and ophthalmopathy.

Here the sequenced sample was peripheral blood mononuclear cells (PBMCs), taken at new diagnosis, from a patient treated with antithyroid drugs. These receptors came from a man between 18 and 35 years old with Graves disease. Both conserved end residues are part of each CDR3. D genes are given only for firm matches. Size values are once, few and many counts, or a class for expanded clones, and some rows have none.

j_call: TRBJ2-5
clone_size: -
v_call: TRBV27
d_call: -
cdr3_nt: TGTGCCAGCAGTGGGGGGACAAAAACAGAGACCCAGTACTTC
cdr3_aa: CASSGGTKTETQYF

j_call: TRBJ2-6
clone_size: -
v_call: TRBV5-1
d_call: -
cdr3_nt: TGCGCCAGCAGCTCGGCCAGACAGGAATACTCTGGGGCCAACGTCCTGACTTTC
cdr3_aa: CASSSARQEYSGANVLTF

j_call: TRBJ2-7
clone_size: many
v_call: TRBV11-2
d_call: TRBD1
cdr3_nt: TGTGCCAGCAGCAAGACAGGGAGCTACGAGCAGTACTTC
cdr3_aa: CASSKTGSYEQYF

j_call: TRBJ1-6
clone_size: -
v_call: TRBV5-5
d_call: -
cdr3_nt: TGTGCCAGCAGCTTGGAACCCCAAGGAGCCTATAATTCACCCCTCCACTTT
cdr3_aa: CASSLEPQGAYNSPLHF

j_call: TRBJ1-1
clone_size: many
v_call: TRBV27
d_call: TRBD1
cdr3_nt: TGTGCCAGCAATCGACAGGGGGCGAACACTGAAGCTTTCTTT
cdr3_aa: CASNRQGANTEAFF

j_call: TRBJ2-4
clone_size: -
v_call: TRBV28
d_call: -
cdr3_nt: TGTGCCAGCAGTTTGGGCCCAGGGGACGCCTCATATCAGTACTTC
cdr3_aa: CASSLGPGDASYQYF

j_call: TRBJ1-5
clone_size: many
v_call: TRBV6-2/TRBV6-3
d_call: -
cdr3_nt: TGTGCCTCCTCCGGATCCAGGGGACAACCCCAGCATTTT
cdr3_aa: CASSGSRGQPQHF

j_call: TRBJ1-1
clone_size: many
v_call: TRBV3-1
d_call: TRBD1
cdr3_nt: TGTGCCAGCAGCCAAGAGGGAAAGGGGGCGGGGAGGTCGGCTTTCTTT
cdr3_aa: CASSQEGKGAGRSAFF

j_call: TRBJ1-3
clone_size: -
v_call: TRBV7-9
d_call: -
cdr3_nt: TGTGCCAGCAGCCTGGAAGGAAACACCATATATTTT
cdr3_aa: CASSLEGNTIYF

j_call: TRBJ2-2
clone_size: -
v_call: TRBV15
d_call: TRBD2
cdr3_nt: TGTGCCACCAGCGGTGAAAGCGGGAGGGAGAACACCGGGGAGCTGTTTTTT
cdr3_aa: CATSGESGRENTGELFF

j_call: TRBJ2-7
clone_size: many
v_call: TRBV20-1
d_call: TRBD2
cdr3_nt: TGCAGTGCTAGAGAGCGGGGGAGCTCCTACGAGCAGTACTTC
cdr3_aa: CSARERGSSYEQYF

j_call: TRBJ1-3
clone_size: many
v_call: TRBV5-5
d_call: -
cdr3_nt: TGTGCCAGCAGCCTACTTCTTCGCACTGGAAACACCATATATTTT
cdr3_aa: CASSLLLRTGNTIYF

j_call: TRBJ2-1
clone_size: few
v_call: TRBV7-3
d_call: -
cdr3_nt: TGTTCCAGGGGGGGGCAGGGAGATGGCGATGAGCAGTTCTTC
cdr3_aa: CSRGGQGDGDEQFF